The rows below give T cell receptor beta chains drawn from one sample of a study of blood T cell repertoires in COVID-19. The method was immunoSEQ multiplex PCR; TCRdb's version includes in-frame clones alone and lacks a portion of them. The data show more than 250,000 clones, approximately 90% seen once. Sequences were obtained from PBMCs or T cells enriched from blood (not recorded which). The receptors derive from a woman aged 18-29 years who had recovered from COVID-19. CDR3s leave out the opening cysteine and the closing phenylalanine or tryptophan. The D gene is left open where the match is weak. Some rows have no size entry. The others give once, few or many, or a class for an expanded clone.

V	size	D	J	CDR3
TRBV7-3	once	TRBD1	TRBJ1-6	ASSATGVDSPLH
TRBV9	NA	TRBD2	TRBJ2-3	ASSLTGGDSGPDTQY
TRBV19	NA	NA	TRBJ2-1	ASSTGRDRVRNEQF
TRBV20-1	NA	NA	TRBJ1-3	SARSGNTIY
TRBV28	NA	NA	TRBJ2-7	ASTPPGGGQY
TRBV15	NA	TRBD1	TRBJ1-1	ATSTLQGFNTEAF
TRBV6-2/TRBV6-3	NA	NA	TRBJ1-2	ASSSDILGGYT
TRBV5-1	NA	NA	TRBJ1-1	ASSYLGRGNTEAF
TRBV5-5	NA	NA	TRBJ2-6	ASSWYYSGANVLT
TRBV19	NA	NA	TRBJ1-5	ASSMSSNQPQH
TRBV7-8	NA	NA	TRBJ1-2	ASSLRPGGSGYT
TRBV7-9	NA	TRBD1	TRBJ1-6	ASSRQTGTGGSPLH
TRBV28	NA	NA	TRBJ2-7	ASTSGGQHYEQY
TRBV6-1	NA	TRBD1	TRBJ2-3	ASSSSTGGEGTQY
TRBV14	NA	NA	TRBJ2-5	ASSLQQETQY
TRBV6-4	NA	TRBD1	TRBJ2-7	ASSPGTGPYEQY
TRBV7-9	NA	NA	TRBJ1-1	ASSSPLATEAF
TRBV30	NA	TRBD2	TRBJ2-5	AGRLAGGRVGTQY
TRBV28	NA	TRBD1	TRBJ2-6	ATQGASTSGANVLT
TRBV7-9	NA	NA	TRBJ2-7	ASSLTIYEQY
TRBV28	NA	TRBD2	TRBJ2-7	ASNPAGGNYEQY
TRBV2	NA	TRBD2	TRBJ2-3	ASSAWASTSGRDSRTDTQY
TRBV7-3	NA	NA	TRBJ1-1	ASSSQENTEAF
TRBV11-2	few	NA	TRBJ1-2	ASSLAQGSNGYT
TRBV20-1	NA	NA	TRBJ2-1	SASLTQGYNEQF
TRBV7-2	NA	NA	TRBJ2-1	ASSLGSSSYNEQF
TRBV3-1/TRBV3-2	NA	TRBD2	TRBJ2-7	ASSRTSGGEQY
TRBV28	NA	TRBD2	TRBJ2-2	ASSLGAGGGTGELF
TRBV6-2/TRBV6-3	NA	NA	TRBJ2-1	ASSPYLSSSYNEQF
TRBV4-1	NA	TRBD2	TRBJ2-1	ASSHLAGGPYEQF
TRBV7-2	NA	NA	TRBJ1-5	ASSPWTADYQPQH
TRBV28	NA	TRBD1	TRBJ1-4	ASSVPQGAGNEKLF
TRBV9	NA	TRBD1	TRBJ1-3	ASSVSTGGGNTIY
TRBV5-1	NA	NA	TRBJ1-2	ASSSAGVVDYGYT
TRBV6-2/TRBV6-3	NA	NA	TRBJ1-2	ASSEPGAGYT
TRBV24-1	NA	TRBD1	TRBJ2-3	ATSDPAGGSTDTQY
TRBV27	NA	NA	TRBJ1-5	ASSLNFRGLWQPQH
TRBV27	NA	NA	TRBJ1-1	ASSRGQPQDTEAF
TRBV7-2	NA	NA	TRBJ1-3	ASSSVISSGNTIY
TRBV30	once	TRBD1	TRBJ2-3	AWSFTGGFGTDTQY
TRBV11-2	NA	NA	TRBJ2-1	ASSPGLLYNEQF
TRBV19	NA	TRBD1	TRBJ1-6	ASSMPGQGTNSPLH
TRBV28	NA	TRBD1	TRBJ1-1	ASSSRQGVMNTEAF
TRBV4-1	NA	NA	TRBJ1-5	ASSQDLQSLLLNQPQH